The 25 T cell receptor beta chains presented below share a single source sample, sequenced in a study of CD8 T cells in Susac syndrome. A quantity of about 0.45 to 1 ug RNA underwent reverse transcription using random hexamers. TCRdb re-called the immunoSEQ multiplex PCR reads with MiXCR, one entry per CDR3 protein. The data contain approximately 120,000 distinct CDR3 sequences, 90% to 95% of them seen just once; the ten biggest clones take up 0.25% to 0.35%. Sequencing used CD8+ T cells from PBMCs. All receptors come from a human donor with multiple sclerosis.

The rearrangement links TRBV5-6 to TRBJ1-1, with D hard to call. The germline V and J ends were trimmed by 4 bases and 0 bases, with 10 bases remaining between them. Germline assignment: CDR1 SGHDT and CDR2 YYEEEE. The CDR3 has 14 amino acids. CDR3 residues: CASSRVGLNTEAFF. The CDR3 bases are TGTGCCAGCAGCAGGGTCGGCCTGAACACTGAAGCTTTCTTT.

In its sample, this clonotype was seen once. The gene calls are TRBV29-1 and TRBJ2-3; 7 bases fit TRBD2. The germline V gene encodes CDR1 SQVTM and CDR2 ANQGSEA. V lost 0 bases and J lost 2; bases outside the gene matches: 20. CDR3 length: 20 residues. The CDR3 region is CSVEDRPAGRDPGYTDTQYF. CDR3 bases: TGCAGCGTTGAAGATCGCCCAGCAGGGAGGGACCCTGGGTACACAGATACGCAGTATTTT.

The chain uses TRBV12-3 or TRBV12-4 and TRBJ1-3; 7 nucleotides match TRBD1. Germline trimming cut 6 bases from V and 5 bases from J; bases unmatched to any gene: 13. The CDR3 is made up of 16 amino acids. CDR3: CASRWASTGSRNTIYF. The CDR3 region has the DNA TGTGCCAGCAGGTGGGCCTCGACAGGGTCACGAAACACCATATATTTT.

Only one count was recorded for this clonotype. V gene TRBV7-9 combines with J gene TRBJ2-7; 7 nucleotides align to TRBD2. V lost 6 bases to trimming and J lost 0 bases; unmatched junction nucleotides: 8. The CDR3 contains 15 residues. Germline CDR1 SEHNR, CDR2 FQNEAQ (reference sequence). The CDR3 nucleotides read TGTGCCAGCAGGTCAATCGGCGGGAGCTCCTACGAGCAGTACGTC. As protein: CASRSIGGSSYEQYV.

The chain employs TRBV10-3 and TRBJ2-5; TRBD2 aligns across 10 bases. V trimming: 5 bases; J trimming: 2 bases; junction bases outside the gene matches: 5. The CDR3 totals 15 residues. The germline gives CDR1 ENHRY, CDR2 SYGVKD. CDR3 DNA: TGTGCCATCAGTCAGGGACTAGCGCTTCAAGAGACCCAGTACTTC. Encoded protein: CAISQGLALQETQYF.

This chain's CDR3 is CASSPMQGLITNTEAFF. The CDR3, as DNA: TGTGCCAGCAGCCCCATGCAAGGGTTAATAACGAACACTGAAGCTTTCTTT. This rearrangement joins TRBV9 to TRBJ1-1, with D uncertain. Per germline, CDR1 SGDLS and CDR2 YYNGEE. Trimming shortened V by 4 bases and J by 1 base, and 20 bases separated the two germline ends. The CDR3 covers 17 residues.

J is TRBJ2-7 and V is TRBV25-1; no clear D. The CDR3 loop spans 11 amino acids. Germline assignment: CDR1 MGHDK and CDR2 SYGVNS. Deletions cut 3 bases from V and 4 bases from J, with 4 bases between. CDR3 DNA: TGTGCCAGCAGTGAGGGGTACGAGCAGTACGTC. Amino acids: CASSEGYEQYV.

The J gene is TRBJ2-7, the V gene TRBV7-8, with D perhaps matching TRBD1 (7 bases). Trimming removed 8 bases from V and 2 bases from J, with 13 bases in between. Germline CDR1 SGHVS, CDR2 FQNEAQ. The CDR3 length is 13 residues. The DNA for the CDR3 is TGTGCCAGCTCAGGGGGGACAACCTACGAGCAGTACTTC. Its protein product is CASSGGTTYEQYF.

The V call is TRBV2, the J call TRBJ2-7, with a tentative D call TRBD1 (6 bases). Trimming left V 7 bases short and J 5 bases short, with 18 bases between. The V gene's germline CDR1 is SNHLY and CDR2 FYNNEI. This CDR3 contains 14 residues. The CDR3 nucleotides are TGTGCCAGCAATACGGGACAACGTAACGACGAGCAGTACTTC. Amino acid sequence: CASNTGQRNDEQYF. The entire variable domain, with the rest obtained from reference TRBV2 and TRBJ2-7, is as follows: EPEVTQTPSHQVTQMGQEVILRCVPISNHLYFYWYRQILGQKVEFLVSFYNNEISEKSEIFDDQFSVERPDGSNFTLKIRSTKLEDSAMYFCASNTGQRNDEQYFGPGTRLTVT.

This sequence joins TRBV9 and TRBJ2-2; D is tentatively TRBD1 or TRBD2 (6 bases each). Germline lookup yields CDR1 SGDLS and CDR2 YYNGEE. This CDR3 is built from 16 residues. The ends were cut back, 4 bases at V and 4 bases at J, with 17 bases in the middle. The CDR3 DNA follows: TGTGCCAGCAGCCCCCAGGGGAGGAGGTTCACCGGGGAGCTGTTTTTT. This encodes CASSPQGRRFTGELFF.

The table lists this clonotype with a count of one. The V and J genes are TRBV12-2 and TRBJ2-1; the table's D call TRBD1 went unverified against the DNA. TRBV12-2 is described as a pseudogene. This CDR3 is 15 amino acids long. This CDR3 is CASRPMDRVKNEQFF. The CDR3 DNA follows: TGTGCAAGTCGCCCCATGGACAGGGTAAAGAATGAGCAGTTCTTC.

This chain uses TRBV7-9 with TRBJ2-1; TRBD1 or TRBD2 may be the D gene (5 bases each). The CDR3 is 15 amino acids. Trimming stripped 5 bases from V and 10 bases from J, with 21 bases between. Germline-derived CDR1 and CDR2 are SEHNR and FQNEAQ (reference sequence). The chain's CDR3 is CASSKLSRDGHEQFF. CDR3 DNA: TGTGCCAGCAGCAAGTTGTCGAGGGACGGTCACGAGCAGTTCTTC.

The sample holds a few counts of this clonotype. The chain recombines TRBV4-2 with TRBJ1-2; 8 bases align to TRBD1. CDR3 length: 14 residues. Trimming removed 4 bases from V and 2 bases from J; junction bases left unmatched: 3. The germline CDR1 and CDR2 sequences are LGHNA and YNFKEQ. CDR3 bases: TGTGCCAGCAGCCCCTGGACAGGGAACTATGGCTACACCTTC. It encodes CASSPWTGNYGYTF.

This clonotype appeared a single time. The J gene is TRBJ1-3, the V gene TRBV3-1, with D hard to call. This CDR3 spans 15 amino acids. Germline CDR1 reads LGHDT; CDR2 reads YNNKEL (reference sequence). The V end lost 4 bases, the J end lost 0 bases, and 10 bases lay between the germline ends. In nucleotides, the CDR3 is TGTGCCAGCAGCCTCGACCGGAACTCTGGAAACACCATATATTTT. This translates into CASSLDRNSGNTIYF.

The chain employs TRBV29-1 and TRBJ2-7, with D perhaps being TRBD1 or TRBD2 (5 bases each). Germline V gene lookup returns CDR1 SQVTM and CDR2 ANQGSEA. This CDR3 is 12 amino acids long. V was clipped by 7 bases and J by 2 bases, with 12 bases between them. The CDR3 region has the DNA TGCAGCGCCGGGACGCCTGCCTACGAGCAGTACTTC. Amino acid sequence: CSAGTPAYEQYF.

V is TRBV12-3 or TRBV12-4 and J is TRBJ2-2; TRBD2 matches at 9 bases. The CDR3 has 15 residues. V lost 4 bases to trimming and J lost 2 bases; unmatched junction nucleotides: 2. The CDR3 loop reads CASSSSGDNTGELFF. In nucleotides, the CDR3 is TGTGCCAGCAGTTCTAGCGGGGACAACACCGGGGAGCTGTTTTTT.

This clonotype has only a few counts. The chain links TRBV7-8 to TRBJ2-5, with TRBD2 as a possible D gene (5 bases). The CDR3 contains 15 residues. V dropped 6 bases and J dropped 5 bases, with 19 bases sitting between them. The germline gives CDR1 SGHVS, CDR2 FQNEAQ. This chain's CDR3 is CASSPRRSGLETQYF. Written as DNA, the CDR3 is TGTGCCAGCAGTCCCCGGAGATCCGGACTGGAGACCCAGTACTTC.

V gene TRBV7-9 combines with J gene TRBJ2-7; 7 nucleotides agree with TRBD2. J was trimmed by 3 bases and V by 4 bases; bases with no gene match: 3. The germline gives CDR1 SEHNR, CDR2 FQNEAQ (reference sequence). The CDR3 is made up of 13 amino acids. CDR3 sequence: CASSSREYYEQYV. The CDR3 DNA sequence: TGTGCCAGCAGCTCGCGGGAGTACTACGAGCAGTACGTC.

The gene calls are TRBV9 and TRBJ2-6; D remains ambiguous. V was shortened by 5 bases and J by 0 bases, with 6 bases between the two germline ends. CDR1 is SGDLS, CDR2 YYNGEE, per germline. The CDR3 covers 14 residues. The CDR3 DNA follows: TGTGCCAGCAGGGGTAGCTCTGGGGCCAACGTCCTGACTTTC. It yields the protein CASRGSSGANVLTF.

The chain carries TRBV2 and TRBJ1-3; D is possibly TRBD1 (6 bases). Trimming took 8 bases from V and 3 from J, leaving 17 bases between them. The germline V gene has CDR1 SNHLY and CDR2 FYNNEI. The CDR3 has 15 residues. The CDR3 is CASLGTPGNGNTIYF. In DNA, the CDR3 is TGTGCCAGCTTGGGGACACCCGGAAATGGAAACACCATATATTTT.

The chain employs TRBV11-1 and TRBJ2-1; 10 bases line up with TRBD2. The CDR3 consists of 21 residues. Germline trimming cut 4 bases from V and 0 bases from J; bases unmatched to any gene: 18. The germline V gene has CDR1 SGHAT and CDR2 FQDESV (reference sequence). The CDR3 coding sequence is TGTGCCAGCAGCTCCATCGAAACGACTAGCGGGCTCATGAGCTCCTACAATGAGCAGTTCTTC. Translation gives CASSSIETTSGLMSSYNEQFF.

This chain uses TRBV29-1 with TRBJ1-1, with 9 bases identical to TRBD1. Germline V CDR1 and CDR2: SQVTM, ANQGSEA. With V trimmed by 0 bases and J by 6 bases, 2 bases remained unmatched. The CDR3 contains 13 residues. CDR3 residues: CSVEEGQGAEAFF. The CDR3 region has the DNA TGCAGCGTTGAAGAGGGACAGGGTGCTGAAGCTTTCTTT.

This chain joins TRBV27 and TRBJ2-7, with TRBD1 matching 12 bases. The CDR3 has 14 residues. Germline CDR1 and CDR2: MNHEY and SMNVEV (reference sequence). With 4 bases clipped from V and 5 bases from J, the junction kept 3 bases outside the gene matches. The CDR3 bases are TGTGCCAGCAGTTGGGGGACAGGGGGCAACGAGCAGTACTTC. Translated: CASSWGTGGNEQYF.

This clonotype occurred a few times. This chain connects TRBV5-1 to TRBJ2-7; 7 bases map to TRBD1. Germline V CDR1 and CDR2: SGHRS, YFSETQ. The V and J ends lost 0 bases and 5 bases, in that order; junction bases with no gene match: 8. This CDR3 contains 15 residues. For the CDR3, the DNA is TGCGCCAGCAGCTTGGGGGACAGCACAGGGGACGAGCAGTACTTC. Protein product: CASSLGDSTGDEQYF.

This clonotype was seen only once. The V gene is TRBV5-6, the J gene TRBJ2-7; weak D call: TRBD2 (6 bases). The CDR3 is 13 amino acids. The V and J ends lost 4 bases and 6 bases respectively, with 14 bases between them. Germline V gives CDR1 SGHDT, CDR2 YYEEEE. DNA of the CDR3: TGTGCCAGCAGCGGAGGTCTAGCGAGCGAGCAGTACGTC. Protein: CASSGGLASEQYV.